The rows below give T cell receptor beta chains drawn from one sample of a study of T-cell memory formation after mild COVID-19. MiXCR was run by TCRdb on the 5' RACE reads, yielding one entry per CDR3 protein. This table has roughly 450,000 distinct CDR3 sequences, around a sixth appearing once. Sequenced sample: PBMCs or a T cell subset sorted from them (not recorded which). The origin of the receptors is an adult woman who had mild COVID-19 (a few samples of this study predate the infection). Cell type and time point are not known. Both conserved end residues are trimmed from each CDR3.

J gene,V gene,CDR3 length,CDR3 protein
TRBJ2-7,TRBV20-1,11,SARDLRGAEQY
TRBJ2-1,TRBV30,16,AWIRRRLAGGQYNEQF
TRBJ2-2,TRBV29-1,12,SGRLARNTGELF
TRBJ1-2,TRBV29-1,10,SVATSNYGYT
TRBJ2-7,TRBV12-3/TRBV12-4,15,ASSLGEGLAAPYEQY
TRBJ2-7,TRBV7-9,15,ASSLVASGTGSYEQY
TRBJ2-7,TRBV3-1,15,ASSPRTSGGRSYEQY
TRBJ2-1,TRBV24-1,14,ATSDYRTGSYNEQF
TRBJ2-7,TRBV7-9,10,ASSSPRVEQY
TRBJ2-7,TRBV5-1,14,ASSSRGQGSSYEQY
TRBJ2-6,TRBV7-3,15,ASSSGQGDTGANVLT
TRBJ1-5,TRBV6-5,11,ASSPDIHQPQH
TRBJ1-5,TRBV27,13,ASREAALPNQPQH
TRBJ2-1,TRBV10-3,17,AISESSNGSVFFYNEQF
TRBJ2-7,TRBV3-1,13,ASSQVRTGAKEQY
TRBJ1-5,TRBV6-2/TRBV6-3,10,ASCFSNQPQH
TRBJ2-6,TRBV7-9,14,ASSFTGGSGANVLT
TRBJ2-3,TRBV4-1,14,ASSPGTSGVTDTQY
TRBJ2-1,TRBV20-1,10,SASRGGNEQF
TRBJ2-6,TRBV7-8,14,ASSLTRPGRTNVLT
TRBJ2-3,TRBV10-3,13,AIAPRETSTDTQY
TRBJ2-2,TRBV7-3,15,ASSLTTAGGPGGELF
TRBJ2-3,TRBV12-3/TRBV12-4,12,ASSLDGRADTQY
TRBJ2-1,TRBV2,12,ASLWGVAYNEQF
TRBJ1-1,TRBV6-5,11,ASSRTVHTEAF
TRBJ2-7,TRBV7-2,11,ASSQVWDYEQY
TRBJ2-3,TRBV15,15,ATGDSEREADTDTQY
TRBJ1-2,TRBV29-1,11,SVESPDYYGYT
TRBJ2-7,TRBV20-1,11,SARDVGSYEQY
TRBJ2-3,TRBV15,11,ATSTAGFGTQY
TRBJ1-6,TRBV15,14,ATSRDPRQVNSPLH
TRBJ2-1,TRBV11-1,12,ASSSLRRYNEQF
TRBJ1-1,TRBV7-9,9,ASSLMAEAF
TRBJ1-1,TRBV4-2,10,ASSQGDAEAF
TRBJ2-7,TRBV27,10,ALYDISYEQY